This T cell receptor (beta chain) is drawn from a study of blood T cell repertoires in COVID-19. The wider study: The United States, Italy and Spain supplied acute and convalescent COVID-19 samples.

The table lists this clone with a count of one. The germline gene is not matched at one end of the junction; a read error may be the cause. Original methodology: The assay estimated nucleated cells by amplifying reference gene primers. The table came from immunoSEQ multiplex PCR; TCRdb's copy has only in-frame clones and leaves some out. V, J and clone size derive from that table, while D and trimming were established from the DNA sequence. The data show more than 200,000 clones, around 82% seen once. The CDR3 extends over 13 amino acids. Germline V gene data show CDR1 as MNHEY and CDR2 as SVGAGI. The V and J genes are TRBV6-5 and TRBJ2-7; possibly TRBD1 for D (5 bases). The receptor's source is a woman aged 50 to 60 with acute or convalescent COVID-19. Sequencing was done on a sample of peripheral blood. CDR3 bases: TGTGCCAGCAGTTTAGGGGTCGCCGACAGCCCCTCCTTC. Its translation is CASSLGVADSPSF.